This TCR beta chain was captured by sequencing in a study of blood T cell repertoires in COVID-19 (dated by TCRdb to 2018 to 2021). Background on the whole study: Samples covering the acute and convalescent phases of COVID-19 were provided by collaborators in the United States, Italy and Spain. Where available, HLA class I and class II types were obtained from metadata supplied by the sample provider rather than from assay-based typing. Subjects who had been exposed to COVID-19, were actively infected with it, or had recovered from it provided the deeply sampled blood TCRbeta repertoires that made up the dataset. The material from the prospective study consisted of cDNA or gDNA derived from T cells, B-cell-depleted T cells, or PBMCs. A de-identified subject ID, COVID-19 status, age in years and sex were almost always included in the sample metadata. The repertoires were made available in a free public database intended to serve as a resource for research on the immune response to SARS-CoV-2. Samples came from the ongoing ImmuneRACE study (first 160 participants) plus 1,254 subjects from 6 global collaborators. The paper's findings and limits, for the study overall: The amount of clinical and demographic metadata varied by source and participant and was provided uncurated.

Whole blood was collected in K2EDTA tubes by collaborating institutions according to the institutions' own protocols. For TCRbeta analysis, collaborators shipped samples as frozen whole blood, isolated PBMCs, or DNA extracted from either of those sample types. Reading from cysteine to phenylalanine, the CDR3 counts 14 amino acids. CDR3 DNA only is kept here, 42 bases in frame from base 1. The CDR1 and CDR2 encoded by the germline V gene are SGHRS and YFSETQ. V ends up 6 bases short and J 7 bases short, with an unmatched junction base count of 5. Remarks on this clone: Its antigen specificity is not known. No per-base quality is available; no much larger clone lies one base away.

TCRbeta CDR3 regions were amplified from genomic DNA by means of the immunoSEQ Assay, a bias-controlled multiplex PCR. Per the original workflow: Within the assay, amplification of reference gene primers was used to estimate how many nucleated cells each sample contained. Sequence reads were collapsed and filtered to measure the absolute abundance of every unique TCRbeta CDR3 rearrangement. Productive Simpson clonality was computed per sample as the square root of Simpson's diversity index over productive rearrangements. In its TCRdb copy, this immuneACCESS table keeps in-frame sequences only and misses some clones. Where compared with another copy, unresolved V genes explain less than half of these, and the others have no known cause. For V, J and clone size, that table is used; D and trimming come from the DNA. The table for this sample lists some 99,000 clones; around 80% of them were counted only once. The ten largest clonotypes hold less than 5% of the sample.

The chain is made from TRBV5-1 and TRBJ2-1; 12 nucleotides in the junction match TRBD2. This receptor was obtained from a human donor in a cohort sampled during active or convalescent COVID-19. The sample taken for sequencing was peripheral blood. The DNA is as follows: TGCGCCAGCACTAGCGGGGGGGCACAGAATGAGCAGTTCTTC. It specifies CASTSGGAQNEQFF. With the portions outside the CDR3 filled from the reference TRBV5-1 and TRBJ2-1 genes, the complete variable region becomes KAGVTQTPRYLIKTRGQQVTLSCSPISGHRSVSWYQQTPGQGLQFLFEYFSETQRNKGNFPGRFSGRQFSNSRSEMNVSTLELGDSALYLCASTSGGAQNEQFFGPGTRLTVL.